What follows describes a single TCR beta chain. The record originates from a study of T cells expressing NK-cell markers. TCRdb re-called the 5' RACE reads and shows each CDR3 protein once, DNA omitted. This table holds 300,000 to 450,000 distinct CDR3 sequences. The CDR3 spans 16 residues. The germline V gene encodes CDR1 DFQATT and CDR2 SNEGSKA (reference sequence). Material for sequencing was blood T cells: a sorted CD56 or NKG2C T cell subset, CD4+ or CD8+ T cells, or bulk PBMC T cells (not recorded which). The TCR sequence derives from a man aged 18-69 years in good health. V and J are TRBV20-1 and TRBJ2-1; the D gene TCRdb calls, TRBD2, cannot be checked with no DNA. The CDR3 loop is CSARDSWGGGDNEQFF.